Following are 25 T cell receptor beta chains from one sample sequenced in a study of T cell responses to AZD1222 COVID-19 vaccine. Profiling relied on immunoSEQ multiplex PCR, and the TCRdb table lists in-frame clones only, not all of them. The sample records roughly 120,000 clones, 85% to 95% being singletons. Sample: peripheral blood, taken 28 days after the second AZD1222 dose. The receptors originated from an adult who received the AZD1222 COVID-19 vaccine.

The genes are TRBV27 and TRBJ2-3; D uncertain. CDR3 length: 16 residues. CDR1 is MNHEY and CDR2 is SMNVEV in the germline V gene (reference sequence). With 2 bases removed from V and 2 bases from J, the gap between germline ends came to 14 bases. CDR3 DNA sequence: TGTGCCAGCAGTTTAATCGGGCCCTACCTCACAGATACGCAGTATTTT. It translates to CASSLIGPYLTDTQYF.

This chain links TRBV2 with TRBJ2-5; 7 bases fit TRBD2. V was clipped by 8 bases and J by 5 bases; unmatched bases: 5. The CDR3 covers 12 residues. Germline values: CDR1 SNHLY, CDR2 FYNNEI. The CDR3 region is CASLEGGETQYF. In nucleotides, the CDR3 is TGTGCCAGCTTGGAGGGAGGGGAGACCCAGTACTTC.

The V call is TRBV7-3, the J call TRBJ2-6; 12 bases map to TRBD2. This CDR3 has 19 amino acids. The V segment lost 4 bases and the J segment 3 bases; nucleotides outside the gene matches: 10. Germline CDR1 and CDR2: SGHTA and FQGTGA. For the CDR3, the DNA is TGTGCCAGCAGCTCCCGTGTACTAGCGGGAGGAGGTGGGGCCAACGTCCTGACTTTC. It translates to CASSSRVLAGGGGANVLTF.

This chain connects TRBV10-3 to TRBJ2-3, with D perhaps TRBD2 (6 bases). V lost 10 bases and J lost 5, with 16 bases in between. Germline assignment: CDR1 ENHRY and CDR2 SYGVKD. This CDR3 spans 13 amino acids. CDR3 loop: CATSGTFIDTQYF. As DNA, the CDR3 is TGTGCCACCTCCGGGACTTTTATAGATACGCAGTATTTT.

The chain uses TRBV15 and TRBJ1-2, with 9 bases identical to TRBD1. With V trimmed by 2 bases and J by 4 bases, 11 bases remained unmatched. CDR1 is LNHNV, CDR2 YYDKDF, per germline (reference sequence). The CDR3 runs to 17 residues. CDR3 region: CATSRNSGQGNPYGYTF. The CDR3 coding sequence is TGTGCCACCAGCAGAAACTCCGGACAGGGGAACCCCTATGGCTACACCTTC.

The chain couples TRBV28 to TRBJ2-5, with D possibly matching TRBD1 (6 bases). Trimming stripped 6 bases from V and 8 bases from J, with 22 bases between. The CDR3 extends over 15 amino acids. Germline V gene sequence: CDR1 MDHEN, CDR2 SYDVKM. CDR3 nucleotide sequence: TGTGCCAGCAGGCTGAGGGACACAAATTCAGGTACCCAGTACTTC. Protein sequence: CASRLRDTNSGTQYF.

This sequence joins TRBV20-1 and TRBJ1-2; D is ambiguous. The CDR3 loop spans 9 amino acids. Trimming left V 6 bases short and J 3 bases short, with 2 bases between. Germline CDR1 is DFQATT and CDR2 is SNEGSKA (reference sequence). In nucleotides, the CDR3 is TGCAGTGCGCACTATGGCTACACCTTC. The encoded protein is CSAHYGYTF.

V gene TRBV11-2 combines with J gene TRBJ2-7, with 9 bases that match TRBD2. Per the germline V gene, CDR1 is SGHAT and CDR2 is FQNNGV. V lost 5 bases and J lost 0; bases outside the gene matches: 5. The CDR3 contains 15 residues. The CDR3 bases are TGTGCCAGCAGCGTTAGCGGGAGTGCCTCCTACGAGCAGTACTTC. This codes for CASSVSGSASYEQYF. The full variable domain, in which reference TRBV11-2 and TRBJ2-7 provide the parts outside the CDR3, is EAGVAQSPRYKIIEKRQSVAFWCNPISGHATLYWYQQILGQGPKLLIQFQNNGVVDDSQLPKDRFSAERLKGVDSTLKIQPAKLEDSAVYLCASSVSGSASYEQYFGPGTRLTVT.

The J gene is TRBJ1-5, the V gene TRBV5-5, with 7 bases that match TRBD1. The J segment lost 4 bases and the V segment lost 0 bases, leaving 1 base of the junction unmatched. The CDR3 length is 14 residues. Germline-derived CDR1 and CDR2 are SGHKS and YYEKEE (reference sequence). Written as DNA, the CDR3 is TGTGCCAGCAGCTTGGCAGGGGGGAATCAGCCCCAGCATTTT. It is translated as CASSLAGGNQPQHF.

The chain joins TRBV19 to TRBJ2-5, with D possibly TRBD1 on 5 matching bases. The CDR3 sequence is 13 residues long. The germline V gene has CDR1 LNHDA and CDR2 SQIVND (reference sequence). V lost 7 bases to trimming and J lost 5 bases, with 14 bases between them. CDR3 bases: TGTGCCAGTACAAAAGACAGACGGGAGACCCAGTACTTC. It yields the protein CASTKDRRETQYF.

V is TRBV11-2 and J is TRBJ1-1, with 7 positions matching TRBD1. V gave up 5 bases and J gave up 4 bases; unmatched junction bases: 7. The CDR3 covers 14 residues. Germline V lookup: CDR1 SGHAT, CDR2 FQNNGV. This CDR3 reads CASSPGTEGTEAFF. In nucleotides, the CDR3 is TGTGCCAGCAGCCCCGGGACAGAAGGCACTGAAGCTTTCTTT.

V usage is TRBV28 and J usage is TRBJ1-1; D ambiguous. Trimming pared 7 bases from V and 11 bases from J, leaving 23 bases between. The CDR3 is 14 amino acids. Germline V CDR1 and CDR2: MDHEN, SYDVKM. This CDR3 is CASTPPGPRDVAFF. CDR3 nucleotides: TGTGCCAGCACCCCGCCCGGGCCACGAGATGTGGCTTTCTTT.

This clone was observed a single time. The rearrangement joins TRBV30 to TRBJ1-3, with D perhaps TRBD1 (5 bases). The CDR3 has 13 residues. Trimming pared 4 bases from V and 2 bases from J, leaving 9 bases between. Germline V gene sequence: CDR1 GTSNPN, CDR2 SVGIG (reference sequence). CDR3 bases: TGTGCCTGGACGACGGGGCCTGGAAACACCATATATTTT. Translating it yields CAWTTGPGNTIYF.

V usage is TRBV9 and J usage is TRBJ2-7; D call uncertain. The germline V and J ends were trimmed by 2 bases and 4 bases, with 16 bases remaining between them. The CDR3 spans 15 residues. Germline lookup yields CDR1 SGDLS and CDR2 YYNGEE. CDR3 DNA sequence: TGTGCCAGCAGCGTTTTAGAATCAGGCGATTACGAGCAGTACTTC. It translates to CASSVLESGDYEQYF.

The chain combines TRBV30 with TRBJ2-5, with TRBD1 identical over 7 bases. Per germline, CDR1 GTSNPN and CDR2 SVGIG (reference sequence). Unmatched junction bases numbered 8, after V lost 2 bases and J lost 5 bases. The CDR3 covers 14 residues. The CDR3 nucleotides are TGTGCCTGGAGTTCCACACAGGGGTTTGAGACCCAGTACTTC. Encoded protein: CAWSSTQGFETQYF.

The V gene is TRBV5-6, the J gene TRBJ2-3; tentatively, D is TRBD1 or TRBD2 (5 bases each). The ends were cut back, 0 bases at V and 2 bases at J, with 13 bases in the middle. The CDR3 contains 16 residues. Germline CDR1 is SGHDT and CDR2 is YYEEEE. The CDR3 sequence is CASSLVRAGTTDTQYF. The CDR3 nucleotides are TGTGCCAGCAGCTTGGTTAGAGCAGGGACCACAGATACGCAGTATTTT.

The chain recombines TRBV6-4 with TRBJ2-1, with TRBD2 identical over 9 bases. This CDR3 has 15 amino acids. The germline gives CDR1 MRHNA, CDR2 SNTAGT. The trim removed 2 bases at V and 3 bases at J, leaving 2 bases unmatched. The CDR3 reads CASSDGGRDYNEQFF. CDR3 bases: TGTGCCAGCAGTGACGGCGGGAGGGACTACAATGAGCAGTTCTTC.

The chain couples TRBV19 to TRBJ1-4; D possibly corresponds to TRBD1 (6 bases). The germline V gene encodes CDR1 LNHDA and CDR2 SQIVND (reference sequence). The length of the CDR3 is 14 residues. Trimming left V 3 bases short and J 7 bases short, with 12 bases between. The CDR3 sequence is CASSILGGSEKLFF. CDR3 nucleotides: TGTGCCAGTAGTATTTTGGGGGGCTCTGAAAAACTGTTTTTT.

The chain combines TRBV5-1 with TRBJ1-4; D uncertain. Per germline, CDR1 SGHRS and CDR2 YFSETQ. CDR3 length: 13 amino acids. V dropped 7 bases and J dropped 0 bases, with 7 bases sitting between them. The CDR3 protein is CASREATNEKLFF. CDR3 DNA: TGCGCCAGCCGGGAGGCAACTAATGAAAAACTGTTTTTT.

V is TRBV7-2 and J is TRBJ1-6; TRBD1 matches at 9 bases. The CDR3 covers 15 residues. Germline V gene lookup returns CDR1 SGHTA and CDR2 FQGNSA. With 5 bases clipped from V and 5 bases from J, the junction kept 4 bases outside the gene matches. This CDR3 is CASSVGQGHNSPLHF. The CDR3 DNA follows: TGTGCCAGCAGCGTCGGACAGGGGCATAATTCACCCCTCCACTTT.

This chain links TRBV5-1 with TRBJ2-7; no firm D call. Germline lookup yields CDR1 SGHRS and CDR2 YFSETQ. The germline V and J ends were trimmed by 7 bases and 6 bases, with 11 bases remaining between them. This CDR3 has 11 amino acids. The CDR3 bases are TGCGCCAGCCAGTCCGGGCTCGAGCAGTACTTC. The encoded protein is CASQSGLEQYF.

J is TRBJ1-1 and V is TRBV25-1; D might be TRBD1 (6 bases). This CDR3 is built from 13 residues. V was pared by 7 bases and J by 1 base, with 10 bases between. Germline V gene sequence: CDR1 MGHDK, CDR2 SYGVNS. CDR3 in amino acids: CASKGGTNTEAFF. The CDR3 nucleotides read TGTGCCAGCAAAGGGGGTACGAACACTGAAGCTTTCTTT.

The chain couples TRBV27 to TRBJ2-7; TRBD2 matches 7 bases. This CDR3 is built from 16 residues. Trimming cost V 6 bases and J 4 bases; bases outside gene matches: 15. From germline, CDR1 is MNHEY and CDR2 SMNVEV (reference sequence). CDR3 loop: CASSLRGTGDLYEQYF. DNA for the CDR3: TGTGCCAGCAGCCTGCGGGGGACGGGAGATCTTTACGAGCAGTACTTC.

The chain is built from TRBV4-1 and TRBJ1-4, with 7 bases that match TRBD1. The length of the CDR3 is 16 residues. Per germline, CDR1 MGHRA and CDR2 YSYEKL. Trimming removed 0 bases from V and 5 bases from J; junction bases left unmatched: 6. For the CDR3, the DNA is TGCGCCAGCAGCCAAGATAAGGGACAGATCAATGAAAAACTGTTTTTT. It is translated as CASSQDKGQINEKLFF.

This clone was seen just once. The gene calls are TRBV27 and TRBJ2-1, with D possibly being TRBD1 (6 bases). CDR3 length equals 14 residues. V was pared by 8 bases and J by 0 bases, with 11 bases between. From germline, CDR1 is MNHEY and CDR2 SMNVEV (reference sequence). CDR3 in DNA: TGTGCCAGCGCCGGGACACACTCCTACAATGAGCAGTTCTTC. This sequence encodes CASAGTHSYNEQFF.